This TCR beta chain was recovered during a study of blood T cell repertoires in COVID-19 (dated by TCRdb to 2018 to 2020). For the wider study: Collaborator samples came from the United States, Italy and Spain and covered acute and convalescent phases of COVID-19. The material from the prospective study consisted of cDNA or gDNA derived from T cells, B-cell-depleted T cells, or PBMCs. The dataset comprised deeply sampled blood TCRbeta repertoires from subjects exposed to, actively infected with, or recovered from COVID-19. The repertoires were released in a freely available public database intended as a resource for research on the immune response to SARS-CoV-2. The samples were drawn from the first 160 participants of the ongoing ImmuneRACE study and from 1,254 subjects provided by 6 global collaborators. Sample metadata almost always included a de-identified subject ID, COVID-19 status, age in years and sex. Where HLA class I and class II types were available, the types were taken from metadata supplied by the sample provider, not from assay-based typing. Broad study findings and their caveats: The quantity of clinical and demographic metadata differed by source and by participant and was supplied without curation.

TCRbeta CDR3 regions were amplified from genomic DNA by means of the immunoSEQ Assay, a bias-controlled multiplex PCR. In the paper's pipeline: Nucleated cell counts per sample were estimated from amplification of reference gene primers within the assay. To quantify the absolute abundance of each unique TCRbeta CDR3 rearrangement, sequence reads were collapsed and filtered. For each sample, productive Simpson clonality was calculated as the square root of Simpson's diversity index over productive rearrangements. TCRdb's version of the immuneACCESS table is confined to in-frame rearrangements and falls short of the full clone set. An unresolved V gene accounts for under half of the shortfall where checked; the remainder is of unknown origin. The DNA gave D and trimming, while V, J and clone size come from that table. This sample gives around 140,000 clones in total; 84% of them show up just once. The leading ten clones occupy nearly 3.5% of the sample.

Comment on this clone: Its antigen remains unidentified. Per-base qualities were not stored, and no clone one base away is much larger.

Trimmed from V: 2 bases; trimmed from J: 3 bases; junction bases lacking a gene match: 5. The germline V gene specifies KGHSH as CDR1 and LQKENI as CDR2. The CDR3 sequence holds 15 residues, the cysteine and phenylalanine included. The DNA shown is the 45-base CDR3, in frame from base 1. Enrolling through a virtual design, the prospective study's participants ranged in age from about 18 to 89 years and lived across 20 to 25 United States geographic areas. Cohort assignment in the prospective study relied on participant-reported clinical history from a screening survey and a study questionnaire. Each participant in the prospective study had whole blood, serum and a nasopharyngeal or oropharyngeal swab collected by mobile phlebotomists. Over an approximately two-month period, participants in the prospective study had the option of providing additional blood draws and questionnaires. Before DNA extraction, prospective study blood samples were shipped either frozen or at room temperature.

Sequencing input: PBMCs or T cells enriched from blood (not recorded which). This chain joins TRBV18 to TRBJ1-1; 8 central bases correspond to TRBD1. The receptor's source is a woman aged 50 to 60 with acute COVID-19. The DNA sequence follows: TGTGCCAGCTCACCAGGGGACAGGCATTACACTGAAGCTTTCTTT. It codes for CASSPGDRHYTEAFF.